This T cell receptor beta chain came from a study of blood T cell repertoires in COVID-19. Study-level information: From the United States, Italy and Spain came samples of acute and convalescent COVID-19. In each case, the material was cDNA or gDNA derived from T cells, B-cell-depleted T cells, or PBMCs.

Original analysis: Amplification with reference gene primers provided the estimates of nucleated cell counts. Profiled with immunoSEQ multiplex PCR; TCRdb holds only in-frame clones, not every one. V, J and clone size derive from that table, while D and trimming were established from the DNA sequence. The sample shows some 97,000 clones, approximately 81% of them seen only once. Germline V gives CDR1 SGHTA, CDR2 FQGNSA. The CDR3 consists of 15 residues. Germline trimming cut 6 bases from V and 7 bases from J; bases unmatched to any gene: 12. The chain links TRBV7-2 to TRBJ2-3, with TRBD2 matching 8 bases. The sequenced sample consisted of peripheral blood. The source of this sequence is a human donor in a cohort sampled during active COVID-19. As DNA, the CDR3 is TGTGCCAGCAGGTCCCCCCGGACTAGCCATTATACGCAGTATTTT. This codes for CASRSPRTSHYTQYF.